This T cell receptor beta chain originates from a study of blood T cell repertoires in COVID-19. In the study overall: Acute and convalescent COVID-19 samples came from the United States, Italy and Spain. From T cells, B-cell-depleted T cells, or PBMCs came the material, which was cDNA or gDNA.

Comment on this clone: Other DNA sequences in the sample encode the same CDR3.

Trimming cost V 5 bases and J 3 bases, with 8 bases left between them. CDR3 length equals 13 residues. The germline CDR1 and CDR2 sequences are MNHEY and SVGAGI. Methods used by the authors: Amplification of reference gene primers provided the estimated nucleated cell counts. Profiled with immunoSEQ multiplex PCR; TCRdb holds only in-frame clones, not every one. Clone size and V and J calls were adopted from that table, with D and trimming inferred from the DNA. The sample has some 200,000 clones; more than 70% are singletons. Input material: peripheral blood. This TCR came from a woman in her sixties with acute or convalescent COVID-19. The rearrangement joins TRBV6-5 to TRBJ2-1, with D possibly being TRBD1 (5 bases). CDR3: CASSRDSYNEQFF. CDR3 sequence (DNA): TGTGCCAGCAGTCGCGACAGCTACAATGAGCAGTTCTTC.